Below, 6 T cell receptor beta chains from the same sample are listed, as sequenced in a study of preoperative IRX-2 immunotherapy in early breast cancer. Treatment meaning: preoperative locoregional IRX-2 cytokine immunotherapy. The repertoire was sequenced with immunoSEQ multiplex PCR; TCRdb's copy has only in-frame clones and lacks some. The sample contains 35,000 to 40,000 clones, 82% of which appear only once. Material: lymph node tissue, obtained after IRX-2 immunotherapy. These receptors came from a human donor with breast cancer.

V is TRBV5-1 and J is TRBJ2-1; 7 bases agree with TRBD1. Germline lookup yields CDR1 SGHRS and CDR2 YFSETQ. V shed 4 bases and J 1 base; nucleotides not matched to a gene: 5. CDR3 size: 15 residues. The CDR3 sequence is CASSDDRASYNEQFF. The CDR3 DNA reads TGCGCCAGCAGCGACGACAGGGCTTCCTACAATGAGCAGTTCTTC. Supplemented by reference TRBV5-1 and TRBJ2-1, the full variable domain reads KAGVTQTPRYLIKTRGQQVTLSCSPISGHRSVSWYQQTPGQGLQFLFEYFSETQRNKGNFPGRFSGRQFSNSRSEMNVSTLELGDSALYLCASSDDRASYNEQFFGPGTRLTVL.

CDR3 protein: CASSIDRTGDEKLFF. DNA of the CDR3: TGTGCCAGTAGTATCGACAGGACAGGGGACGAAAAACTGTTTTTT. This chain uses TRBV19 with TRBJ1-4, with 9 positions matching TRBD1. J was trimmed by 8 bases and V by 3 bases; bases with no gene match: 7. The CDR3 loop spans 15 amino acids. Germline values: CDR1 LNHDA, CDR2 SQIVND (reference sequence).

The CDR3 DNA reads as TGTGCCAGCAGCTTAACCGGGGCGGACAGATACTATGGCTACACCTTC. Translating it yields CASSLTGADRYYGYTF. This chain links TRBV7-5 with TRBJ1-2; the table's D gene call, TRBD1, was not cross checked with the DNA. TRBV7-5 is reported as a pseudogene. The CDR3 is 16 amino acids.

J is TRBJ2-5 and V is TRBV11-3; 11 bases align to TRBD2. Trimming took 3 bases from V and 2 from J; bases not matched to a gene: 2. CDR3 length equals 15 residues. CDR1 is SGHNT and CDR2 is YENEEA in the germline V gene. The chain's CDR3 is CASSLPSGGQETQYF. The CDR3 nucleotides are TGTGCCAGCAGCTTGCCTAGCGGGGGGCAAGAGACCCAGTACTTC.

This clone was counted once. Relative to the germline gene, one junction end is altered; a read error may explain this. The genes are TRBV6-8 and TRBJ1-2; 9 nucleotides align to TRBD1. This CDR3 contains 15 residues. CDR1 MNHGY and CDR2 SAAAGT come from the germline V gene. Written as DNA, the CDR3 is TGTGCCAGCAGTGGTCCGACAGGGGGTAGCTATGGCTACACTTTC. This sequence encodes CASSGPTGGSYGYTF.

The chain is built from TRBV19 and TRBJ1-1, with TRBD1 as a possible D gene (6 bases). CDR1 and CDR2 from the germline V gene are LNHDA and SQIVND (reference sequence). The CDR3 runs 16 residues. V lost 5 bases, J lost 1 base, and 17 bases lay in between. In nucleotides, the CDR3 is TGTGCCAGTAGTTCTTTGGACAGCCCGTGGAACACTGAAGCTTTCTTT. It translates to CASSSLDSPWNTEAFF.